The source of this TCR beta chain is a study of T cell responses to AZD1222 COVID-19 vaccine. The table came from immunoSEQ multiplex PCR; TCRdb's copy has only in-frame clones and leaves some out. The table has about 190,000 clones, roughly 92% seen once. The germline CDR1 and CDR2 sequences are LNHNV and YYDKDF (reference sequence). The V end was cut by 0 bases, the J end by 0 bases, with 12 bases between. CDR3 size: 17 residues. The input for sequencing was peripheral blood, taken on day 0 of AZD1222 vaccination. This chain uses TRBV15 with TRBJ2-1; D is unresolved. The TCR comes from an adult in good health. CDR3 sequence: CATSRDTPPSSYNEQFF. In DNA, the CDR3 is TGTGCCACCAGCAGAGATACCCCGCCCAGCTCCTACAATGAGCAGTTCTTC.